A single sample gave rise to the 17 T cell receptor beta chains below, sequenced in a study of early T cells in non-severe SARS-CoV-2 infection. TCRdb fed the 5' RACE reads into MiXCR, producing one record per CDR3 protein. Seen here are more than 70,000 distinct CDR3 sequences, 9% to 15% observed once, and the top ten hold approximately 7%. Input material: whole blood. The receptors derive from an adult who was a healthcare worker with PCR-confirmed SARS-CoV-2 infection or an uninfected control (not recorded which).

This rearrangement joins TRBV20-1 to TRBJ1-1; D remains ambiguous. The V end lost 0 bases, the J end lost 4 bases, and 18 bases lay between the germline ends. Per germline, CDR1 DFQATT and CDR2 SNEGSKA (reference sequence). This CDR3 has 16 amino acids. Here the CDR3 reads CSARDTWWEGGTEAFF. The DNA for the CDR3 is TGCAGTGCTAGAGATACATGGTGGGAGGGCGGCACTGAAGCTTTCTTT.

The table lists this clonotype with a few counts. J is TRBJ1-2 and V is TRBV7-9; D is undetermined. The CDR3 sequence is 14 residues long. Trimming took off 5 bases at V and 4 bases at J, with 14 bases between the two ends. Germline CDR1 is SEHNR and CDR2 is FQNEAQ (reference sequence). CDR3 nucleotide sequence: TGTGCCAGCAGCATAGGAGGATACGGCTATGGCTACACCTTC. It yields the protein CASSIGGYGYGYTF.

This clonotype was seen at least ten times. The rearrangement uses TRBV6-2 or TRBV6-3 and TRBJ2-2, with TRBD2 matching over 13 bases. With V trimmed by 7 bases and J by 5 bases, 22 bases remained unmatched. This CDR3 is built from 21 residues. Per germline, CDR1 MNHEY and CDR2 SVGEGT. This CDR3 reads CASMGTGLAGTGRRKTGELFF. Here the CDR3 DNA reads TGTGCCAGCATGGGAACGGGACTAGCGGGAACCGGCCGTCGGAAGACCGGGGAGCTGTTTTTT.

This clonotype was counted a few times. This sequence joins TRBV20-1 and TRBJ2-5, with 12 bases fitting TRBD2. V shed 4 bases, J shed 5 bases, and the junction held 8 bases outside the gene matches. The CDR3 runs to 15 residues. Germline CDR1 DFQATT, CDR2 SNEGSKA (reference sequence). CDR3 protein: CSAIQLAGGGETQYF. CDR3 DNA: TGCAGTGCTATACAACTAGCGGGAGGCGGCGAGACCCAGTACTTC.

This clonotype was counted at least ten times. The rearrangement joins TRBV6-1 to TRBJ1-3, with 8 bases identical to TRBD1. The CDR3 loop spans 13 amino acids. In germline, CDR1 is MNHNS, CDR2 SASEGT. With V trimmed by 10 bases and J by 4 bases, 6 bases remained unmatched. This chain's CDR3 is CATQDRAGNTIYF. In DNA form, the CDR3 reads TGTGCCACGCAGGACAGGGCAGGAAACACCATATATTTT.

This clonotype has only a few counts. The gene calls are TRBV20-1 and TRBJ2-1; weak D call: TRBD2 (5 bases). The CDR3 contains 14 residues. CDR1 is DFQATT, CDR2 SNEGSKA, per germline (reference sequence). Between the trimmed V and J ends, which lost 3 bases and 9 bases, there was a span of 18 bases. The CDR3 region has the DNA TGCAGTGCTAGTACGCCCCTGGAGGCTGGTGAGCAGTTCTTC. Protein product: CSASTPLEAGEQFF.

This clonotype was found a few times. V and J are TRBV7-3 and TRBJ2-7, with 10 bases matching TRBD2. Germline CDR1 and CDR2: SGHTA and FQGTGA. The CDR3 is 15 amino acids. Germline trimming cut 1 base from V and 3 bases from J; bases unmatched to any gene: 3. This CDR3 is CASSLRASGSYEQYF. CDR3 DNA: TGTGCCAGCAGCTTAAGGGCTAGCGGGAGCTACGAGCAGTACTTC.

This clonotype was recorded many times. This chain links TRBV10-3 with TRBJ2-7; TRBD1 matches 7 bases. The CDR3 is made up of 14 amino acids. From germline, CDR1 is ENHRY and CDR2 SYGVKD. With V trimmed by 6 bases and J by 5 bases, 10 bases remained unmatched. The CDR3 sequence is CAISPGQESHEQYF. In DNA, the CDR3 is TGTGCCATCAGCCCCGGACAGGAATCCCACGAGCAGTACTTC.

The table lists this clonotype with many counts. The genes are TRBV5-1 and TRBJ2-7; 7 bases are shared with TRBD1. V gave up 10 bases and J gave up 3 bases; unmatched junction bases: 7. Germline V gives CDR1 SGHRS, CDR2 YFSETQ. This CDR3 comprises 12 residues. The CDR3 is CASGRDSYEQYF. The CDR3 nucleotides read TGCGCCTCTGGTCGGGACAGCTACGAGCAGTACTTC. The whole variable domain, filled in from reference TRBV5-1 and TRBJ2-7, reads KAGVTQTPRYLIKTRGQQVTLSCSPISGHRSVSWYQQTPGQGLQFLFEYFSETQRNKGNFPGRFSGRQFSNSRSEMNVSTLELGDSALYLCASGRDSYEQYFGPGTRLTVT.

This clonotype was counted only a few times. The chain is built from TRBV14 and TRBJ1-3; tentative D call: TRBD1 (5 bases). Per the germline V gene, CDR1 is SGHDN and CDR2 is FVKESK. The CDR3 is made up of 12 amino acids. Trimming left V 2 bases short and J 15 bases short, with 14 bases between. The CDR3 DNA sequence: TGTGCCAGCAGCCAATCCCTTGGGACTCCATATTTT. Its protein product is CASSQSLGTPYF.

Many counts were recorded for this clonotype. The V and J genes are TRBV7-3 and TRBJ2-5, with TRBD1 matching 7 bases. Germline CDR1 and CDR2: SGHTA and FQGTGA. J gave up 6 bases and V 5 bases, and 12 bases lay outside the gene matches. The CDR3 loop spans 15 amino acids. In nucleotides, the CDR3 is TGTGCCAGCAGCCCAGGGGGAGCGGTATCGAAGACCCAGTACTTC. Its protein product is CASSPGGAVSKTQYF.

This clonotype occurred once. This may stem from a read error, because a much larger clone lies one nucleotide away. Because it lacks the conserved phenylalanine or tryptophan at the end, this CDR3 is likely a read error. The J gene is TRBJ1-1, the V gene TRBV18, with D possibly being TRBD1 (5 bases). Germline V gives CDR1 KGHSH, CDR2 LQKENI. Trimming took off 4 bases at V and 8 bases at J, with 11 bases between the two ends. This CDR3 region has 12 residues. The CDR3 reads CASSLDRYEAFL. CDR3 in DNA: TGTGCCAGCTCACTAGACAGATACGAAGCTTTCCTT.

This clonotype was recorded a few times. This chain links TRBV7-2 with TRBJ1-6; D remains ambiguous. The CDR3 runs to 13 residues. CDR1 is SGHTA and CDR2 is FQGNSA in the germline V gene. V lost 5 bases to trimming and J lost 7 bases, with 9 bases between them. The CDR3 DNA reads as TGTGCCAGCAGCCTTAATAGGAATTCACCCCTCCACTTT. Its translation is CASSLNRNSPLHF. Complete variable domain (other parts from reference TRBV7-2 and TRBJ1-6): GAGVSQSPSNKVTEKGKDVELRCDPISGHTALYWYRQSLGQGLEFLIYFQGNSAPDKSGLPSDRFSAERTGGSVSTLTIQRTQQEDSAVYLCASSLNRNSPLHFGNGTRLTVT.

Only a few counts were recorded for this clonotype. The chain couples TRBV29-1 to TRBJ2-4; 8 positions match TRBD1. V was clipped by 6 bases and J by 8 bases; unmatched bases: 6. Germline-derived CDR1 and CDR2 are SQVTM and ANQGSEA. This CDR3 has 12 residues. CDR3 bases: TGCAGCGTCGCGACAGGGGCGGACATTCAGTACTTC. The encoded protein is CSVATGADIQYF.

This CDR3 is CSARDQDRTYEQYF. The CDR3 bases are TGCAGTGCTAGAGATCAGGACAGGACCTACGAGCAGTACTTC. The V call is TRBV20-1, the J call TRBJ2-7; TRBD1 aligns across 7 bases. The CDR3 sequence is 14 residues long. The V gene's germline CDR1 is DFQATT and CDR2 SNEGSKA (reference sequence). With 0 bases clipped from V and 2 bases from J, the junction kept 4 bases outside the gene matches.

The sample holds a few counts of this clonotype. This chain links TRBV3-1 with TRBJ2-7; D not resolved. The V gene's germline CDR1 is LGHDT and CDR2 YNNKEL (reference sequence). The CDR3 contains 12 residues. Trimming stripped 0 bases from V and 4 bases from J, with 4 bases between. The CDR3, as DNA: TGTGCCAGCAGCCAAGACAGATACGAGCAGTACTTC. This codes for CASSQDRYEQYF.

This clonotype was seen a few times. The V gene is TRBV4-1, the J gene TRBJ2-1; D unclear. Trimming removed 5 bases from V and 0 bases from J, with 14 bases in between. This CDR3 is built from 16 residues. The V gene's germline CDR1 is MGHRA and CDR2 YSYEKL. The CDR3 region is CASSDVAVSSYNEQFF. The CDR3 DNA reads as TGCGCCAGCAGCGACGTGGCGGTTAGCTCCTACAATGAGCAGTTCTTC.